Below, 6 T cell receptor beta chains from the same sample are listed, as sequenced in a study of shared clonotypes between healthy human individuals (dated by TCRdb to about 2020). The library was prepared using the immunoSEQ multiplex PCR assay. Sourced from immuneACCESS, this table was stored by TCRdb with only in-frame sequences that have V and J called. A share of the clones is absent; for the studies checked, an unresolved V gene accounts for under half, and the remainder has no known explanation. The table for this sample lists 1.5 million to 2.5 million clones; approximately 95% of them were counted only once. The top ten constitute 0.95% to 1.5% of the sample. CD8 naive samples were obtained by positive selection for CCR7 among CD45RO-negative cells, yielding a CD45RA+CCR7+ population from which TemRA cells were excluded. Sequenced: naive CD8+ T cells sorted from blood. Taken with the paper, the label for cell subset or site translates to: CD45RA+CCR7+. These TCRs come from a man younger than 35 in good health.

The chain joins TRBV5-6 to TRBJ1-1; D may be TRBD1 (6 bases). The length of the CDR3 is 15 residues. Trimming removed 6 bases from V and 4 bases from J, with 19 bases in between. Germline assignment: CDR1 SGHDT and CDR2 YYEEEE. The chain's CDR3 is CASTWPAGGFTEAFF. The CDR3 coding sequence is TGTGCCAGCACCTGGCCGGCTGGGGGCTTCACTGAAGCTTTCTTT.

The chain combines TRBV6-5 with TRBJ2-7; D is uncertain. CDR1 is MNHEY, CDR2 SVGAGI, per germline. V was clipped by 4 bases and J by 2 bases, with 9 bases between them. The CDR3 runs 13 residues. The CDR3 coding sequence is TGTGCCAGCAGTTGGGCTGCGACCTACGAGCAGTACTTC. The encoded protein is CASSWAATYEQYF.

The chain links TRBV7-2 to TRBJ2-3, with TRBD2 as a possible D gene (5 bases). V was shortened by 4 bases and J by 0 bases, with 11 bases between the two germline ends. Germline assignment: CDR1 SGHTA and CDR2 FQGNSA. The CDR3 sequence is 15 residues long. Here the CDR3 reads CASSYWSGSTDTQYF. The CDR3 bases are TGTGCCAGCAGCTATTGGAGCGGAAGCACAGATACGCAGTATTTT.

This chain's CDR3 is CASSQLLWGGIDEQYF. DNA of the CDR3: TGCGCCAGCAGCCAATTACTGTGGGGGGGAATCGACGAGCAGTACTTC. This rearrangement joins TRBV4-1 to TRBJ2-7; TRBD2 matches at 7 bases. With V trimmed by 2 bases and J by 5 bases, 12 bases remained unmatched. The CDR3 spans 16 residues. The germline V gene has CDR1 MGHRA and CDR2 YSYEKL.

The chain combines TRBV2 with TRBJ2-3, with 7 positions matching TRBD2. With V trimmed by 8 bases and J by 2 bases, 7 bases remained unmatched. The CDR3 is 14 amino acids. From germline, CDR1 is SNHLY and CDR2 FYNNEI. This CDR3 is CASAVLANTDTQYF. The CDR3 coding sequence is TGTGCCAGCGCGGTACTAGCGAACACAGATACGCAGTATTTT. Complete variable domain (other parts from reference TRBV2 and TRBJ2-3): EPEVTQTPSHQVTQMGQEVILRCVPISNHLYFYWYRQILGQKVEFLVSFYNNEISEKSEIFDDQFSVERPDGSNFTLKIRSTKLEDSAMYFCASAVLANTDTQYFGPGTRLTVL.

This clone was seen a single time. This CDR3 reads CASGQAPEAFF. The DNA of the CDR3 is TGTGCCAGCGGGCAGGCCCCTGAAGCTTTCTTT. V gene TRBV27 combines with J gene TRBJ1-1; D gene uncertain. The CDR3 sequence is 11 residues long. Trimming cost V 8 bases and J 6 bases, with 10 bases left between them. The germline V gene encodes CDR1 MNHEY and CDR2 SMNVEV (reference sequence).